Listed here is a single T cell receptor (beta chain). Antigen unknown. The table came from immunoSEQ multiplex PCR; TCRdb's copy has only in-frame clones and leaves some out. The table has about 120,000 clones, about 85% seen once; the top ten hold under 3%. Analysis merged second doses at about 4 or about 12 weeks. This entry belongs to a study of T cell responses to AZD1222 COVID-19 vaccine. The study's findings and limits: Baseline serostatus was positive in only six AZD1222 recipients. Spike-specific TCR breadth and depth went up after people got two AZD1222 doses. Among the donors, most were white British and more were female, and clonal diversity was possibly underestimated.

The CDR3 consists of 16 residues. J was trimmed by 0 bases and V by 0 bases; bases with no gene match: 6. Looked up from germline, CDR1 is SGHDT and CDR2 is YYEEEE. The chain recombines TRBV5-6 with TRBJ2-7; 7 positions agree with TRBD1. The origin of this receptor is an adult who received the AZD1222 COVID-19 vaccine. Sequences were derived from peripheral blood, sampled 28 days after the second AZD1222 dose. The CDR3 DNA is TGTGCCAGCAGCTTGGTCACAGGGGCGTACTCCTACGAGCAGTACTTC. This codes for CASSLVTGAYSYEQYF.